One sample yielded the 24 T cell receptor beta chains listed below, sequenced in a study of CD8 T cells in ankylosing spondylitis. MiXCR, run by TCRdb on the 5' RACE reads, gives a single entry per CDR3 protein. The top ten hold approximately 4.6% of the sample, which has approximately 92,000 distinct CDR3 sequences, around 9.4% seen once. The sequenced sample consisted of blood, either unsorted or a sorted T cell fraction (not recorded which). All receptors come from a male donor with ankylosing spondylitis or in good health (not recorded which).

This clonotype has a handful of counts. The CDR3 DNA sequence: TGTGCCTGGAAACGGGACTATCAGATGAATGAGCAGTTCTTC. This encodes CAWKRDYQMNEQFF. This chain connects TRBV30 to TRBJ2-1; 7 positions match TRBD2. The CDR3 covers 14 residues. Per germline, CDR1 GTSNPN and CDR2 SVGIG (reference sequence). J gave up 7 bases and V 4 bases, and 10 bases lay outside the gene matches. Variable domain in full (rest from reference TRBV30 and TRBJ2-1): SQTIHQWPATLVQPVGSPLSLECTVEGTSNPNLYWYRQAAGRGLQLLFYSVGIGQISSEVPQNLSASRPQDRQFILSSKKLLLSDSGFYLCAWKRDYQMNEQFFGPGTRLTVL.

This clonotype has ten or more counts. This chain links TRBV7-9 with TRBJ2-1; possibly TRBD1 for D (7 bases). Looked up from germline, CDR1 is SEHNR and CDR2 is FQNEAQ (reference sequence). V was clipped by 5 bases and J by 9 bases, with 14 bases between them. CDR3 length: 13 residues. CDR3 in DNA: TGTGCCAGCAGCGTGACAGGGACTGGTGAGCAGTTCTTC. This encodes CASSVTGTGEQFF.

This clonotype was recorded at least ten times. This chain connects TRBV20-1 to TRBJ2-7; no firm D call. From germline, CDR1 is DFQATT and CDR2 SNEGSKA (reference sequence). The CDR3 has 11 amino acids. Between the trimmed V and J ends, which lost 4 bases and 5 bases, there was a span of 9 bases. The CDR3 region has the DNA TGCAGTGCTAAGATGAACCACGAGCAGTACTTC. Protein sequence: CSAKMNHEQYF.

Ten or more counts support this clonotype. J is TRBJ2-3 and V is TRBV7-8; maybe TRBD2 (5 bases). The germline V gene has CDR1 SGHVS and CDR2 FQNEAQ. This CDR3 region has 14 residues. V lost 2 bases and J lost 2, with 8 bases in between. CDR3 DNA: TGTGCCAGCAGCTTAATGGACTTCACAGATACGCAGTATTTT. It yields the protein CASSLMDFTDTQYF.

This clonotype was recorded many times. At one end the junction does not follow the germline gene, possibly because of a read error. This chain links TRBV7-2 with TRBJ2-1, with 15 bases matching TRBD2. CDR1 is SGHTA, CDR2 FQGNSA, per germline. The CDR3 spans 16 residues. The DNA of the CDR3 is TGTGCCATCAGCCCCCGGACTAGCGGGGGGGCGAATGAGCAGTTCTTC. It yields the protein CAISPRTSGGANEQFF.

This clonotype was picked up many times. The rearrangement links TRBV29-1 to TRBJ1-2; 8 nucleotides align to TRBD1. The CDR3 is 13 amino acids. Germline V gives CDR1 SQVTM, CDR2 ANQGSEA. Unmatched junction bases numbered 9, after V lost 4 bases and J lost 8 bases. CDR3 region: CSVVETGESGYTF. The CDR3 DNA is TGCAGCGTTGTTGAGACAGGGGAGAGCGGCTACACCTTC. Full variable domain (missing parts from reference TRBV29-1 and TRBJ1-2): SAVISQKPSRDICQRGTSLTIQCQVDSQVTMMFWYRQQPGQSLTLIATANQGSEATYESGFVIDKFPISRPNLTFSTLTVSNMSPEDSSIYLCSVVETGESGYTFGSGTRLTVV.

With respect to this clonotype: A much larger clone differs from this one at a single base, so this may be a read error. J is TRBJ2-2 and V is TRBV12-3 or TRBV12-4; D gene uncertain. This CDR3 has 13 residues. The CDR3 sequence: CASTTTNAGELFF. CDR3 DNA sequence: TGTGCCAGCACCACGACGAACGCCGGGGAGCTGTTTTTT.

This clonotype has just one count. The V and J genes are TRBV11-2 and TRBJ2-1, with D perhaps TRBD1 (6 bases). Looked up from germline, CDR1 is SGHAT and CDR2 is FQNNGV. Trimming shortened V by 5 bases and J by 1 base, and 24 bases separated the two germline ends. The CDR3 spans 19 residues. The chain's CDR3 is CASSLAPHSRGGSYNEQFF. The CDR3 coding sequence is TGTGCCAGCAGCCTTGCACCCCATAGCAGGGGCGGTTCCTACAATGAGCAGTTCTTC.

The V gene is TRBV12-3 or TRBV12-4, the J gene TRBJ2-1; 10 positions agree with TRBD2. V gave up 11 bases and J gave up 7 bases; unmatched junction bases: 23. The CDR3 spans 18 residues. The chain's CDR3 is CALSFAIQRGGRRNEQFF. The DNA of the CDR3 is TGTGCCCTCAGTTTTGCTATTCAGCGGGGGGGCCGTAGGAATGAGCAGTTCTTC.

The chain's CDR3 is CASSLVWVGGANVLTF. DNA for the CDR3: TGTGCCAGCAGCTTGGTATGGGTCGGTGGGGCCAACGTCCTGACTTTC. The V gene is TRBV7-2, the J gene TRBJ2-6; no clear D. V lost 3 bases, J lost 3 bases, and 12 bases lay in between. Germline CDR1 SGHTA, CDR2 FQGNSA. This CDR3 region has 16 residues.

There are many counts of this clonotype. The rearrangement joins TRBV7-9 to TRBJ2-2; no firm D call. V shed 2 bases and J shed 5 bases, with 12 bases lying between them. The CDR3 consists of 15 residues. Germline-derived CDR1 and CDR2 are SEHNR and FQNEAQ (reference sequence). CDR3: CASSLLDVLTGELFF. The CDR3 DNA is TGTGCCAGCAGCTTATTGGACGTTTTGACCGGGGAGCTGTTTTTT. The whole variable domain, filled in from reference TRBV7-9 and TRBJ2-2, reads DTGVSQNPRHKITKRGQNVTFRCDPISEHNRLYWYRQTLGQGPEFLTYFQNEAQLEKSRLLSDRFSAERPKGSFSTLEIQRTEQGDSAMYLCASSLLDVLTGELFFGEGSRLTVL.

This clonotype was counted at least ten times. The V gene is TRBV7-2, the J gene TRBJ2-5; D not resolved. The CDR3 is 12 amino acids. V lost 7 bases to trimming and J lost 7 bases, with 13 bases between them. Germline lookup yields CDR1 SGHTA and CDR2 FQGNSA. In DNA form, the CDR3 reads TGTGCCAGCACCGCGGACCTTGTGACCCAGTACTTC. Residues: CASTADLVTQYF.

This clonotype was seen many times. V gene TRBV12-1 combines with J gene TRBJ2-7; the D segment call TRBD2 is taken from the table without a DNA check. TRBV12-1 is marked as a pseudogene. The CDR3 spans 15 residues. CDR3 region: CASSPPRGPTYEQYF. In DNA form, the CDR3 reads TGTGCCAGCAGCCCTCCTCGGGGTCCTACCTACGAGCAGTACTTC.

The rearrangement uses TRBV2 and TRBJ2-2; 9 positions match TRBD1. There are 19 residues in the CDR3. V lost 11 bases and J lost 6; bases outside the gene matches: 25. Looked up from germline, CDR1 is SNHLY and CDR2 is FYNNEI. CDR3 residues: CACCFNYRDREFSAGELFF. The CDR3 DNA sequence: TGTGCCTGCTGTTTCAACTACCGGGACAGGGAGTTTTCGGCCGGGGAGCTGTTTTTT.

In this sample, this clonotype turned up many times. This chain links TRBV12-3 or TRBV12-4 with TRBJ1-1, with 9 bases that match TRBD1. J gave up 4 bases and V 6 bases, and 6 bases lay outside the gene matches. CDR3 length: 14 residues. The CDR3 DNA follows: TGTGCCAGCAGAAACACAGGGGGCAGCACTGAAGCTTTCTTT. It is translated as CASRNTGGSTEAFF.

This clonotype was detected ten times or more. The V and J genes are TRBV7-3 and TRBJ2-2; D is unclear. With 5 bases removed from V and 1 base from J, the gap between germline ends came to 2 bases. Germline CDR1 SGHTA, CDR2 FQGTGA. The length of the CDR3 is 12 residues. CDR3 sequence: CASSRNTGELFF. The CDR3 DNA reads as TGTGCCAGCAGCCGGAACACCGGGGAGCTGTTTTTT.

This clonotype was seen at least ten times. The CDR3 protein is CASSLDLRDPSYEQYF. CDR3 DNA: TGCGCCAGCAGCTTGGATTTACGGGACCCCTCCTACGAGCAGTACTTC. The V and J genes are TRBV5-1 and TRBJ2-7; the D gene could be TRBD1 or TRBD2 (5 bases each). Per the germline V gene, CDR1 is SGHRS and CDR2 is YFSETQ. CDR3 length equals 16 residues. V lost 0 bases and J lost 0, with 13 bases in between.

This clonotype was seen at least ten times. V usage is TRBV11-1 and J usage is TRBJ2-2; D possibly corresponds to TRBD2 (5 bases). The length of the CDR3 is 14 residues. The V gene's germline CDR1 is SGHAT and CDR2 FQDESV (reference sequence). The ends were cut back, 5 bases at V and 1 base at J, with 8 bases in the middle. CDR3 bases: TGTGCCAGCAGCCCGGGGTGGAACACCGGGGAGCTGTTTTTT. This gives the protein CASSPGWNTGELFF. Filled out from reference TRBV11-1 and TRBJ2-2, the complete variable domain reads EAEVAQSPRYKITEKSQAVAFWCDPISGHATLYWYRQILGQGPELLVQFQDESVVDDSQLPKDRFSAERLKGVDSTLKIQPAELGDSAMYLCASSPGWNTGELFFGEGSRLTVL.

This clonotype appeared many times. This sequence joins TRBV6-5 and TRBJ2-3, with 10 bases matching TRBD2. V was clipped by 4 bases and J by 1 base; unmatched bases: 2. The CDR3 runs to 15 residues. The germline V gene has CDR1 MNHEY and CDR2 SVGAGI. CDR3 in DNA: TGTGCCAGCAGTTTTCTAGCGGGGGGCACAGATACGCAGTATTTT. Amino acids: CASSFLAGGTDTQYF.

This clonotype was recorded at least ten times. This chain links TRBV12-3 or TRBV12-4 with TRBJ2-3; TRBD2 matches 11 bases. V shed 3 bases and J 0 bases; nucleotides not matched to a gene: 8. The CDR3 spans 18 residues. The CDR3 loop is CASSFGLAGPPSTDTQYF. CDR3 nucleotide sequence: TGTGCCAGCAGTTTTGGACTAGCGGGTCCACCTAGCACAGATACGCAGTATTTT.

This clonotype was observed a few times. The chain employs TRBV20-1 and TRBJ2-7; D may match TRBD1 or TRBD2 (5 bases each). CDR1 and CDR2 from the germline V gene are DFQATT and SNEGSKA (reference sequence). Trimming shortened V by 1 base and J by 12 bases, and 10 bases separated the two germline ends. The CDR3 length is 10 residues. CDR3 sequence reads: CSARATAVYF. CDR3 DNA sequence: TGCAGTGCTAGAGCGACAGCGGTGTACTTC.

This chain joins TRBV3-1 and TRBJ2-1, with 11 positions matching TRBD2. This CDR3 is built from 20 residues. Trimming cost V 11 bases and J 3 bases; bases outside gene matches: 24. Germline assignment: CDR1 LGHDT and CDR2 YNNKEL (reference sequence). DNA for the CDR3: TGTGCCTGCTCCAAGCCCTCTAGCGGGGGGATGTGGGGTGGCTACAATGAGCAGTTCTTC. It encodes CACSKPSSGGMWGGYNEQFF.

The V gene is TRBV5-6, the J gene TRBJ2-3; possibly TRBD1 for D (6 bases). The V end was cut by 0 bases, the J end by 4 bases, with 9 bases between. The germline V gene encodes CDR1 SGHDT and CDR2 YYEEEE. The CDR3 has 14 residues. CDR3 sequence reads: CASSLAYRADTQYF. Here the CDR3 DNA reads TGTGCCAGCAGCTTGGCCTACAGGGCAGATACGCAGTATTTT. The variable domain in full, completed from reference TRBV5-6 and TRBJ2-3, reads DAGVTQSPTHLIKTRGQQVTLRCSPKSGHDTVSWYQQALGQGPQFIFQYYEEEERQRGNFPDRFSGHQFPNYSSELNVNALLLGDSALYLCASSLAYRADTQYFGPGTRLTVL.

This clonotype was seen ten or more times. In DNA form, the CDR3 reads TGCGCCAGCAGCAACTCCTACGAGCAGTACTTC. It codes for CASSNSYEQYF. J is TRBJ2-7 and V is TRBV5-1; unclear D gene. The CDR3 length is 11 residues. Germline V gene lookup returns CDR1 SGHRS and CDR2 YFSETQ. V was pared by 4 bases and J by 0 bases, with 2 bases between.